A selection of T cell receptor beta chains follows, all from one sample in a study of blood T cell repertoires in COVID-19. Some clones are missing from TCRdb's copy, which holds only in-frame ones; the method was immunoSEQ multiplex PCR. The profile shows about 100,000 clones, about nine tenths of them singletons. The sample comprised peripheral blood. The receptor source for this set is an older man with acute or convalescent COVID-19. The CDR3 runs from the conserved cysteine through the conserved F or W. The D gene is left open where the match is weak.

TRBJ1-1,TRBV11-3,NA,CASSAGLQAFF,TGTGCCAGCAGCGCAGGGTTGCAAGCTTTCTTT
TRBJ2-7,TRBV14,NA,CASSPWAGNSYEQYF,TGTGCCAGCAGCCCATGGGCAGGGAACTCCTACGAGCAGTACTTC
TRBJ2-3,TRBV4-1,NA,CASSQDLWPPTDTQYF,TGCGCCAGCAGCCAAGACTTGTGGCCGCCCACAGATACGCAGTATTTT
TRBJ2-7,TRBV11-1,NA,CASSPSARGEQYF,TGTGCCAGCAGCCCGAGTGCCAGGGGCGAGCAGTACTTC
TRBJ1-1,TRBV19,NA,CASSPGGRSEAFF,TGTGCCAGTAGCCCGGGAGGACGGTCTGAAGCTTTCTTT
TRBJ2-7,TRBV5-6,NA,CASTESYTYEQYF,TGTGCCAGCACGGAGAGTTACACCTACGAGCAGTACTTC
TRBJ1-1,TRBV5-1,TRBD1,CASSLGRGLSTMNTEAFF,TGCGCCAGCAGCTTGGGAAGGGGGCTGTCGACAATGAACACTGAAGCTTTCTTT
TRBJ2-5,TRBV6-5,NA,CASSYTRQRETQYF,TGTGCCAGCAGTTACACCCGACAGCGAGAGACCCAGTACTTC
TRBJ2-7,TRBV11-3,TRBD2,CASSPGGGTYEQYF,TGTGCCAGCAGCCCGGGCGGGGGGACCTACGAGCAGTACTTC
TRBJ2-3,TRBV10-2,NA,CASSDLRGETDTQYF,TGCGCCAGCAGTGACCTACGGGGTGAGACAGATACGCAGTATTTT
TRBJ2-7,TRBV7-9,NA,CASSSLRSYEQYF,TGTGCCAGCAGCTCCCTGAGGTCCTACGAGCAGTACTTC
TRBJ2-1,TRBV7-3,NA,CASSLGQGGNNEQFF,TGTGCCAGCAGCTTAGGGCAGGGTGGCAACAATGAGCAGTTCTTC
TRBJ2-4,TRBV7-2,TRBD2,CASSLGASGAKNIQYF,TGTGCCAGCAGCTTAGGGGCTAGCGGAGCCAAAAACATTCAGTACTTC
TRBJ2-2,TRBV4-3,NA,CASSQDRGNTGELFF,TGCGCCAGCAGCCAAGATCGAGGAAACACCGGGGAGCTGTTTTTT
TRBJ2-5,TRBV10-3,NA,CAIMGGPQETQYF,TGTGCCATCATGGGAGGCCCCCAAGAGACCCAGTACTTC
TRBJ1-2,TRBV27,NA,CASSTGFGYTF,TGTGCCAGCAGCACAGGGTTTGGCTACACCTTC
TRBJ1-2,TRBV5-8,NA,CASSPTPTVYYGYTF,TGTGCCAGCAGCCCCACCCCGACAGTCTACTATGGCTACACCTTC
TRBJ1-1,TRBV30,NA,CAWSRHTGTEAFF,TGTGCCTGGAGTAGGCATACAGGAACTGAAGCTTTCTTT